This T cell receptor (beta chain) was retrieved from a study of CD8 T cells in ankylosing spondylitis. This clonotype has a handful of counts. What it binds is unknown. Trimming took 0 bases from V and 7 from J; bases not matched to a gene: 7. CDR3 length equals 16 residues. CDR1 and CDR2 (germline): SGHRS, YFSETQ. General study results and limits: Clones tied to disease were said to be significantly enriched in matched ankylosing spondylitis synovial fluid. Seemingly distinctive of ankylosing spondylitis blood was a TCR beta motif formed by eight highly homologous variants.

Via MiXCR, TCRdb re-called the 5' RACE reads, giving one row per CDR3 protein. The data show approximately 300,000 distinct CDR3 sequences, less than 9.5% seen once. This receptor was obtained from a male donor with ankylosing spondylitis. This chain joins TRBV5-1 and TRBJ2-1; 10 nucleotides line up with TRBD2. Source material: blood, either unsorted or a sorted T cell fraction (not recorded which). CDR3 DNA: TGCGCCAGCAGCTTGGTCCCAGCGGGAGGGGGAAATGAGCAGTTCTTC. Translating gives CASSLVPAGGGNEQFF.